The 29 T cell receptor beta chains presented below share a single source sample, sequenced in a study of T cells after posttransplantation cyclophosphamide. Produced via immunoSEQ multiplex PCR; TCRdb's table is partial and in-frame only. The sample has roughly 15,000 clones; roughly 84% are singletons. Controls had myeloablative marrow grafts with methotrexate and calcineurin inhibitor, sampled at 1 year. Source: PBMCs, taken after an allogeneic stem cell transplant with a calcineurin inhibitor and methotrexate. These receptors originate from a male patient between 50 and 60 years old who received an allogeneic stem cell transplant from an unrelated donor, was CMV-positive, and had chronic GVHD only. Some T cells may be graft donor cells.

The chain joins TRBV6-6 to TRBJ2-7; 8 positions match TRBD2. Germline CDR1 reads MNHNY; CDR2 reads SVGAGI (reference sequence). CDR3 size: 15 residues. With V trimmed by 5 bases and J by 4 bases, 10 bases remained unmatched. CDR3 coding DNA: TGTGCCAGCAGTCCTACTAGCGGCTTGTCTTACGAGCAGTACTTC. Amino acid sequence: CASSPTSGLSYEQYF.

This chain connects TRBV29-1 to TRBJ1-1; D not certain. The ends were cut back, 6 bases at V and 10 bases at J, with 15 bases in the middle. Germline V gene data show CDR1 as SQVTM and CDR2 as ANQGSEA. The CDR3 is 11 residues long. The CDR3 reads CSVGEGLGAFF. In nucleotides, the CDR3 is TGCAGCGTCGGGGAGGGCCTCGGAGCTTTCTTT.

This clone came up a few times. DNA for the CDR3: TGTGCCAGCAGCTTGCCGGACATTTCACCCCTCCACTTT. Amino acid sequence: CASSLPDISPLHF. The gene calls are TRBV7-2 and TRBJ1-6; a weak D match, TRBD1 (5 bases). The CDR3 spans 13 residues. With 3 bases removed from V and 9 bases from J, the gap between germline ends came to 9 bases. The V gene's germline CDR1 is SGHTA and CDR2 FQGNSA.

The chain recombines TRBV19 with TRBJ2-1; 12 bases agree with TRBD2. The J segment lost 9 bases and the V segment lost 5 bases, leaving 11 bases of the junction unmatched. From germline, CDR1 is LNHDA and CDR2 SQIVND (reference sequence). The CDR3 runs 16 residues. In DNA form, the CDR3 reads TGTGCCAGTAGTTCCGGACTAGCGGGACCATTGGGTGAGCAGTTCTTC. Protein sequence: CASSSGLAGPLGEQFF.

This clone has just one count. This chain joins TRBV5-1 and TRBJ2-4, with TRBD1 as a possible D gene (6 bases). CDR1 and CDR2 from the germline V gene are SGHRS and YFSETQ. V was clipped by 2 bases and J by 6 bases, with 12 bases between them. The CDR3 sequence is 14 residues long. The CDR3 DNA is TGCGCCAGCAGCTTAGCGTCGGACAGAAACATTCAGTACTTC. This encodes CASSLASDRNIQYF.

This chain connects TRBV7-9 to TRBJ1-4; D unresolved. Trimming took 0 bases from V and 6 from J, leaving 11 bases between them. Looked up from germline, CDR1 is SEHNR and CDR2 is FQNEAQ (reference sequence). The CDR3 runs 15 residues. CDR3 sequence (DNA): TGTGCCAGCAGCTTAGCCTACGGGTCTTATGAAAAACTGTTTTTT. It translates to CASSLAYGSYEKLFF.

The CDR3 DNA is TGTGCCAGCACCGGGCGGCAGGGAAGCACCGGGGAGCTGTTTTTT. It yields the protein CASTGRQGSTGELFF. This chain joins TRBV6-1 and TRBJ2-2; possibly TRBD1 for D (5 bases). The CDR3 sequence is 15 residues long. The germline gives CDR1 MNHNS, CDR2 SASEGT. V shed 7 bases and J shed 4 bases, with 16 bases lying between them.

J is TRBJ2-5 and V is TRBV28; 7 bases map to TRBD1. The CDR3 consists of 15 residues. In germline, CDR1 is MDHEN, CDR2 SYDVKM. The V and J ends lost 3 bases and 5 bases, in that order; junction bases with no gene match: 9. CDR3 DNA sequence: TGTGCCAGCAGTTTCGGGACAGCCGGCGCGGAGACCCAGTACTTC. As protein: CASSFGTAGAETQYF.

This chain uses TRBV6-5 with TRBJ2-7, with D perhaps matching TRBD2 (7 bases). CDR1 is MNHEY and CDR2 is SVGAGI in the germline V gene. V was trimmed by 5 bases and J by 9 bases, leaving 20 bases between them. The CDR3 totals 14 residues. CDR3 sequence reads: CASSPPGGQPGQYF. Written as DNA, the CDR3 is TGTGCCAGCAGTCCTCCCGGGGGGCAACCGGGGCAGTACTTC.

V and J are TRBV28 and TRBJ2-7; D possibly corresponds to TRBD2 (5 bases). V was pared by 2 bases and J by 2 bases, with 10 bases between. Germline V CDR1 and CDR2: MDHEN, SYDVKM. This CDR3 spans 14 amino acids. The CDR3 DNA sequence: TGTGCCAGCAGTTTAGCGGGTGCACCCTACGAGCAGTACTTC. Its protein product is CASSLAGAPYEQYF.

V gene TRBV13 combines with J gene TRBJ1-1; 10 positions match TRBD1. The CDR3 is 16 residues long. Germline assignment: CDR1 PRHDT and CDR2 FYEKMQ (reference sequence). Unmatched junction bases numbered 12, after V lost 5 bases and J lost 6 bases. CDR3 residues: CASSARRQGASSEAFF. The CDR3 DNA reads TGTGCCAGCAGCGCTAGGAGACAGGGGGCGAGTTCTGAAGCTTTCTTT.

The rearrangement links TRBV5-6 to TRBJ2-7, with 8 bases identical to TRBD1. Per germline, CDR1 SGHDT and CDR2 YYEEEE. This CDR3 has 13 residues. Trimming took 4 bases from V and 5 from J; bases not matched to a gene: 5. The CDR3 loop reads CASSLGQGNEQYF. CDR3 coding DNA: TGTGCCAGCAGCCTAGGACAGGGCAACGAGCAGTACTTC.

This rearrangement joins TRBV9 to TRBJ2-3; a weak D match, TRBD1 (5 bases). The J call may be faulty, since TRBJ1-5 better matches the DNA end. This CDR3 is 18 amino acids long. The germline gives CDR1 SGDLS, CDR2 YYNGEE. The CDR3 reads CASSPLSGGISSTDTQHF. CDR3 DNA: TGTGCCAGCAGCCCGCTTAGCGGGGGGATTTCTAGCACAGATACGCAGCATTTT.

The V gene is TRBV6-5, the J gene TRBJ2-7; TRBD1 might be the D (6 bases). The V end lost 2 bases, the J end lost 3 bases, and 11 bases lay between the germline ends. This CDR3 has 14 residues. Germline lookup yields CDR1 MNHEY and CDR2 SVGAGI. The CDR3 is CASSYILGGYEQYF. CDR3 DNA sequence: TGTGCCAGCAGTTACATTCTAGGGGGCTACGAGCAGTACTTC.

V is TRBV6-6 and J is TRBJ2-2; tentatively, D is TRBD2 (5 bases). This CDR3 is built from 13 residues. Germline values: CDR1 MNHNY, CDR2 SVGAGI (reference sequence). Trimming removed 2 bases from V and 4 bases from J, with 5 bases in between. The CDR3 spells CASSYRGTGELFF. The CDR3 bases are TGTGCCAGCAGTTACCGGGGCACCGGGGAGCTGTTTTTT.

Notes on this clone: This CDR3 is also generated by other DNA sequences in the sample. This chain links TRBV6-5 with TRBJ1-2; 8 positions match TRBD1. This CDR3 comprises 16 residues. V trimming: 0 bases; J trimming: 8 bases; junction bases outside the gene matches: 11. Germline lookup yields CDR1 MNHEY and CDR2 SVGAGI. CDR3 DNA sequence: TGTGCCAGCAGTTACTCGAGTCCAGGGGGCGTGGGGGGCTACACCTTC. Translating it yields CASSYSSPGGVGGYTF.

V and J are TRBV18 and TRBJ2-2; a weak D match, TRBD2 (6 bases). V lost 3 bases to trimming and J lost 5 bases, with 16 bases between them. CDR1 is KGHSH, CDR2 LQKENI, per germline. The CDR3 consists of 16 residues. CDR3 sequence (DNA): TGTGCCAGCTCACCGGCCGGGGGTCAAGGGACCGGGGAGCTGTTTTTT. It translates to CASSPAGGQGTGELFF.

CDR3 protein: CASSIPGESTDTQYF. CDR3 DNA: TGTGCCAGTAGTATTCCGGGGGAAAGCACAGATACGCAGTATTTT. V gene TRBV19 combines with J gene TRBJ2-3, with D perhaps matching TRBD2 (6 bases). Germline V lookup: CDR1 LNHDA, CDR2 SQIVND (reference sequence). V dropped 3 bases and J dropped 0 bases, with 10 bases sitting between them. The CDR3 is 15 amino acids.

The V and J genes are TRBV2 and TRBJ2-7; 8 positions agree with TRBD1. Germline trimming cut 2 bases from V and 0 bases from J; bases unmatched to any gene: 6. The germline V gene has CDR1 SNHLY and CDR2 FYNNEI. The CDR3 is 16 residues long. As DNA, the CDR3 is TGTGCCAGCAGTGAACCGGACAGGGCCCTCTCCTACGAGCAGTACTTC. It encodes CASSEPDRALSYEQYF.

The CDR3: CASSPRGVQETQYF. For the CDR3, the DNA is TGTGCCAGCAGCCCCCGGGGGGTTCAAGAGACCCAGTACTTC. The chain joins TRBV28 to TRBJ2-5; 7 nucleotides line up with TRBD2. The CDR3 is 14 amino acids. Germline V gene lookup returns CDR1 MDHEN and CDR2 SYDVKM. The ends lost 6 bases at V and 2 bases at J; junction bases unmatched: 6.

The chain couples TRBV15 to TRBJ2-2, with a possible D match to TRBD1 (6 bases). This CDR3 contains 18 residues. Trimming stripped 1 base from V and 0 bases from J, with 15 bases between. The V gene's germline CDR1 is LNHNV and CDR2 YYDKDF (reference sequence). CDR3 nucleotide sequence: TGTGCCACCAGCAGAGGGAAACCGACAGGAGCGAACACCGGGGAGCTGTTTTTT. As protein: CATSRGKPTGANTGELFF.

The rearrangement links TRBV19 to TRBJ2-6; D remains ambiguous. The CDR3 has 13 residues. CDR1 LNHDA and CDR2 SQIVND come from the germline V gene (reference sequence). Trimming left V 7 bases short and J 2 bases short, with 6 bases between. The CDR3 spells CASTVAGANVLTF. In DNA, the CDR3 is TGTGCCAGTACGGTTGCTGGGGCCAACGTCCTGACTTTC. The entire variable domain, with the rest obtained from reference TRBV19 and TRBJ2-6, is as follows: DGGITQSPKYLFRKEGQNVTLSCEQNLNHDAMYWYRQDPGQGLRLIYYSQIVNDFQKGDIAEGYSVSREKKESFPLTVTSAQKNPTAFYLCASTVAGANVLTFGAGSRLTVL.

The rearrangement links TRBV11-2 to TRBJ1-1, with D perhaps matching TRBD1 (6 bases). Germline V CDR1 and CDR2: SGHAT, FQNNGV. This CDR3 is 14 amino acids long. Trimming removed 4 bases from V and 4 bases from J, with 13 bases in between. CDR3 amino acids: CASSSRGGSTEAFF. The DNA of the CDR3 is TGTGCCAGCAGCTCGAGGGGGGGTAGCACTGAAGCTTTCTTT.

The gene calls are TRBV6-6 and TRBJ2-7; a possible D gene is TRBD1 (5 bases). Germline V gives CDR1 MNHNY, CDR2 SVGAGI (reference sequence). The CDR3 has 11 amino acids. V lost 5 bases and J 7 bases, leaving 9 bases between the germline ends. CDR3 residues: CASSTGVEQYF. The CDR3 DNA reads as TGTGCCAGCAGTACAGGTGTGGAGCAGTACTTC.

This clone was counted between two and nine times. V is TRBV5-1 and J is TRBJ2-7; 11 bases align to TRBD2. The CDR3 spans 16 residues. J gave up 3 bases and V 4 bases, and 9 bases lay outside the gene matches. The V gene's germline CDR1 is SGHRS and CDR2 YFSETQ. CDR3 loop: CASSAGTSGDIYEQYF. The CDR3 DNA reads as TGCGCCAGCAGCGCTGGGACTAGCGGAGATATCTACGAGCAGTACTTC.

V gene TRBV28 combines with J gene TRBJ2-2, with D uncertain. Germline V gene sequence: CDR1 MDHEN, CDR2 SYDVKM. The CDR3 consists of 13 residues. Between the trimmed V and J ends, which lost 3 bases and 6 bases, there was a span of 8 bases. The chain's CDR3 is CASSFRVAGELFF. The CDR3 bases are TGTGCCAGCAGTTTTCGGGTTGCCGGGGAGCTGTTTTTT.

V and J are TRBV19 and TRBJ1-6; 11 nucleotides agree with TRBD1. Germline lookup yields CDR1 LNHDA and CDR2 SQIVND (reference sequence). Trimming at V came to 7 bases and at J to 11 bases, leaving 10 bases not matched to a gene. The CDR3 sequence is 15 residues long. The CDR3: CASTAPGQGAAPLHF. DNA of the CDR3: TGTGCCAGTACCGCACCCGGACAGGGGGCTGCACCCCTCCACTTT.

The J gene is TRBJ2-5, the V gene TRBV7-2; D perhaps matches TRBD2 (5 bases). The CDR3 has 14 amino acids. Germline V CDR1 and CDR2: SGHTA, FQGNSA. V lost 5 bases and J 5 bases, leaving 15 bases between the germline ends. CDR3 loop: CASSEELVWETQYF. CDR3 nucleotides: TGTGCCAGCAGCGAGGAACTAGTCTGGGAGACCCAGTACTTC.

The chain employs TRBV19 and TRBJ2-7; 11 nucleotides agree with TRBD2. Germline CDR1 reads LNHDA; CDR2 reads SQIVND (reference sequence). Unmatched junction bases numbered 2, after V lost 4 bases and J lost 3 bases. The CDR3 is made up of 14 amino acids. Here the CDR3 DNA reads TGTGCCAGTAGTAGCGGGACTAGCGGCTACGAGCAGTACTTC. It is translated as CASSSGTSGYEQYF.